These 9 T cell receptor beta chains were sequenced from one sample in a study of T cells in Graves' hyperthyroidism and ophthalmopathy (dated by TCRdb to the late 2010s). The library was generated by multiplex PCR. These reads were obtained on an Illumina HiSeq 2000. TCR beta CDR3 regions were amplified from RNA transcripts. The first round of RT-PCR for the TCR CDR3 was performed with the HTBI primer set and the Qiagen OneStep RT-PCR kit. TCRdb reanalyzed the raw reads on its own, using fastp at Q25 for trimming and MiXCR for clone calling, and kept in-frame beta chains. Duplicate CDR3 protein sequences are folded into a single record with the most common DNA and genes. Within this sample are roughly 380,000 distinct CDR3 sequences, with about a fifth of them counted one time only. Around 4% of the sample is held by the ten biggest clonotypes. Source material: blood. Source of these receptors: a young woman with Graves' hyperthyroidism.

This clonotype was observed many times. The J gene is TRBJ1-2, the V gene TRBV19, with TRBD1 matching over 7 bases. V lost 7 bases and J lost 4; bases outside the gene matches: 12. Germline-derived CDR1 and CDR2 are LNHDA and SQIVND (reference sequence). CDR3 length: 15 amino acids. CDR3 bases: TGTGCCAGTATTCAGATGGGGGACAGCATCTATGGCTACACCTTC. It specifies CASIQMGDSIYGYTF.

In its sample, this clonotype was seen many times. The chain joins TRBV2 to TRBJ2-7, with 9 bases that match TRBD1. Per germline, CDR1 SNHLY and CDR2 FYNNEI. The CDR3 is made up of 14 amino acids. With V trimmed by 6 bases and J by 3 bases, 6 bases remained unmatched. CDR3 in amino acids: CASRAGTGNYEQYF. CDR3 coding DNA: TGTGCCAGCAGAGCCGGGACAGGGAACTACGAGCAGTACTTC. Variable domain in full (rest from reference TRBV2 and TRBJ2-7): EPEVTQTPSHQVTQMGQEVILRCVPISNHLYFYWYRQILGQKVEFLVSFYNNEISEKSEIFDDQFSVERPDGSNFTLKIRSTKLEDSAMYFCASRAGTGNYEQYFGPGTRLTVT.

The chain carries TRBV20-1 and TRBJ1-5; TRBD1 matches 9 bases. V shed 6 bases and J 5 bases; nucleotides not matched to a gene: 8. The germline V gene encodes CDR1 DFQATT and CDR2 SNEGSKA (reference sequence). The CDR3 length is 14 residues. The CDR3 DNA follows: TGCAGTGCCCATCGGACAGGGGAATATCAGCCCCAGCATTTT. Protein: CSAHRTGEYQPQHF.

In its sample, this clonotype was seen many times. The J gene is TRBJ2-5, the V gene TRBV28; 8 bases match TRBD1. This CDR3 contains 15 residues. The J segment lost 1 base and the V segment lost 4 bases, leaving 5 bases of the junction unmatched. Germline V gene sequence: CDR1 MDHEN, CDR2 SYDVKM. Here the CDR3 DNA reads TGTGCCAGCAGTTCCCCGGGACAGGCCCAAGAGACCCAGTACTTC. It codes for CASSSPGQAQETQYF.

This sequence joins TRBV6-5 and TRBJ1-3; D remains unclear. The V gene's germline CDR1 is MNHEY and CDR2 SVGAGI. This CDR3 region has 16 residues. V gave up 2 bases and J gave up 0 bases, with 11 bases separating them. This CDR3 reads CASSYPMADSGNTIYF. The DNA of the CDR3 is TGTGCCAGCAGTTACCCCATGGCAGACTCTGGAAACACCATATATTTT.

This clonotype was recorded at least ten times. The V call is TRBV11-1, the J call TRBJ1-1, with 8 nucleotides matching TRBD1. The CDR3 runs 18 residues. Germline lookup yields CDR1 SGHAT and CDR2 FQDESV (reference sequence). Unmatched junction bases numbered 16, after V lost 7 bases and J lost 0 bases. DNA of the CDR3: TGTGCCAGCACCGCCACCGGGACAGGATCCTTCATGAACACTGAAGCTTTCTTT. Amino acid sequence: CASTATGTGSFMNTEAFF.

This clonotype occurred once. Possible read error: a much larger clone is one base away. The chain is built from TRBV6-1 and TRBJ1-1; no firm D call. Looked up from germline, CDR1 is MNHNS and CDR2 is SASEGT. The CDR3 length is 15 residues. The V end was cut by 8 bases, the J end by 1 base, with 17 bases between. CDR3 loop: CASGRENLRNTEAFF. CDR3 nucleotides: TGTGCCAGCGGCCGCGAAAATTTAAGGAACACTGAAGCTTTCTTT.

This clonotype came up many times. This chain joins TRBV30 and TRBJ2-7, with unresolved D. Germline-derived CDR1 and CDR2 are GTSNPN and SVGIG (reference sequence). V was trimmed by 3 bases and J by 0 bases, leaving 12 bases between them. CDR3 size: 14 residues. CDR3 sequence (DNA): TGTGCCTGGAGCCTATCCGTGAACTCCTACGAGCAGTACTTC. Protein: CAWSLSVNSYEQYF.

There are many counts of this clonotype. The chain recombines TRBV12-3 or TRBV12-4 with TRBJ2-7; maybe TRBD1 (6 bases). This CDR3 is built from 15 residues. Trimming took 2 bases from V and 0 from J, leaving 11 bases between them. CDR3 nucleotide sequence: TGTGCCAGCAGTTTATCCAGGACAGCCTCCTACGAGCAGTACTTC. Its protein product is CASSLSRTASYEQYF.